The T cell receptor (beta chain) described here comes from a study of Ad26.COV2.S vaccination and SARS-CoV-2 variants. Study at large: Donor was assigned to the Ad26.COV2.S arm of trial COV1001. In the study, Ad26.COV2.S was injected intramuscularly once, or twice 56 days apart. Study-wide points: Across vaccine and placebo recipients, the breadth of non-spike TCRs was similar.

Treatment described: some 20 received Ad26.COV2.S at low or high dose, single or two shots; about five received placebo; per-sample allocation not given. Sampling happened 63 days after the first vaccine or placebo injection. Germline V gives CDR1 MGHRA, CDR2 YSYEKL. The CDR3 runs to 14 residues. V dropped 2 bases and J dropped 8; count of bases not matched to a gene: 2. For this clone: What it binds is unknown.

TCRdb's copy holds only in-frame clones and misses some; the assay was immunoSEQ multiplex PCR. The repertoire holds about 400,000 clones, with 88% as singletons. This chain connects TRBV4-1 to TRBJ2-1; 11 bases are shared with TRBD2. The specimen comprised peripheral blood, sampled in a trial of Ad26.COV2.S vaccine versus placebo. The TCR sequence derives from a person aged 18-60 years who received the Ad26.COV2.S COVID-19 vaccine or a placebo. CDR3 sequence reads: CASSQQTSGDEQFF. The CDR3 coding sequence is TGCGCCAGCAGCCAACAGACTAGCGGGGATGAGCAGTTCTTC.